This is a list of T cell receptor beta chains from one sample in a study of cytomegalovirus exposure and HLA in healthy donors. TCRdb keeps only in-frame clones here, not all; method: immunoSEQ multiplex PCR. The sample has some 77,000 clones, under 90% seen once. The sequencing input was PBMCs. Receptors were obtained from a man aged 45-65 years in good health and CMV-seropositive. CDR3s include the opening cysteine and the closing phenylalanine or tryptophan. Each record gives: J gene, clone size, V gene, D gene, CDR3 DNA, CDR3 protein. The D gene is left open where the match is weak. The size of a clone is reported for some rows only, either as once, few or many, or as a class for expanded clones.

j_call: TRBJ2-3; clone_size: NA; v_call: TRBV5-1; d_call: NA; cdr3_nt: TGCGCCAGCAGCCCGGGACTGTACCGCGGGGTAGATACGCAGTATTTT; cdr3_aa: CASSPGLYRGVDTQYF
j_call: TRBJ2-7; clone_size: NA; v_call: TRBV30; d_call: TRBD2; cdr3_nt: TGTGCCTCCTCCAGGGGACTAGCGGGAGGGCCCTACGAGCAGTACTTC; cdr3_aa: CASSRGLAGGPYEQYF
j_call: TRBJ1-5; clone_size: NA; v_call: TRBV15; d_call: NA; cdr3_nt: TGTGCCACCAGCCCCGCATTCCACAGGGACCAGCATTTT; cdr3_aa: CATSPAFHRDQHF
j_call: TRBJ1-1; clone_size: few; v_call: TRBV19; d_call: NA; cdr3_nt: TGTGCCAGTTGGCAGGGTAACGAAGCTTTCTTT; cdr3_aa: CASWQGNEAFF
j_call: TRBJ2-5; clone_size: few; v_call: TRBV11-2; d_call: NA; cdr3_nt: TGTGCCAGCAGCTACGACAGCCAAGAGACCCAGTACTTC; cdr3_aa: CASSYDSQETQYF
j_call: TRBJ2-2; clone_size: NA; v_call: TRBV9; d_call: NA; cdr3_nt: TGTGCCAGCAGCCGAACATTTGGTAGCGAAACCGGGGAGCTGTTTTTT; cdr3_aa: CASSRTFGSETGELFF
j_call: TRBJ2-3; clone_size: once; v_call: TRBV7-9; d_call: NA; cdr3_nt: TGTGCCAGCAGCCTTAGATTGAGGCCCCTTGGAGCAGATACGCAGTATTTT; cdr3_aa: CASSLRLRPLGADTQYF
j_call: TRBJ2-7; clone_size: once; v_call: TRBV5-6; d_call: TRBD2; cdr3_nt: TGTGCCAGCAGCTTGGGGGTAGCGGGAACCTACGAGCAGTACTTC; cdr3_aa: CASSLGVAGTYEQYF
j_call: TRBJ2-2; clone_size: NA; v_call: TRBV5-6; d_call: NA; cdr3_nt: TGTGCCAGCAGCACCCTTACTCTGGCAGGGTCGAACACCGGGGAGCTGTTTTTT; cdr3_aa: CASSTLTLAGSNTGELFF
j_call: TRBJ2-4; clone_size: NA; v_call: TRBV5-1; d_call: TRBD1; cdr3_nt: TGCGCCAGCAGCTCTACAGCAGGGGGCGCGGACATTCAGTACTTC; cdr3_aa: CASSSTAGGADIQYF
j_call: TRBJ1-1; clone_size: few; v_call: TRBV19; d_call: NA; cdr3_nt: TGTGCCAGTAGTATCACCGGTGGAGGTACTGAAGCTTTCTTT; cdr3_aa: CASSITGGGTEAFF
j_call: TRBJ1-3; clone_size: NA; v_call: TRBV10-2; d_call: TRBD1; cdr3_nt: TGCGCCAGCAGTGAAAGATCTGCGGGACAGGGTAGGGGAGCTGGAAACACCATATATTTT; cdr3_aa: CASSERSAGQGRGAGNTIYF
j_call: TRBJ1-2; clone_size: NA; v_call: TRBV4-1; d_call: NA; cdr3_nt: TGCGCCAGCAGCCAAGGGCAGGCAATCACTAACTATGGCTACACCTTC; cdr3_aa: CASSQGQAITNYGYTF
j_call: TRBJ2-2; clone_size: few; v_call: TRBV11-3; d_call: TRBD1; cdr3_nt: TGTGCCAGCAGCCCCTCGGGACAGGGGATCAAGGGGGAGCTGTTTTTT; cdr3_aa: CASSPSGQGIKGELFF
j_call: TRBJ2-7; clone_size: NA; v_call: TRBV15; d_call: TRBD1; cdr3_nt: TGTGCCACCAGCCTGGGGGGGACAGGGTCCTACGAGCAGTACTTC; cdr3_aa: CATSLGGTGSYEQYF
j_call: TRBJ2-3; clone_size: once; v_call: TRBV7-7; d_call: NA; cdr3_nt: TGTGCCAGCAGCTTTCGTGGTACTTCAGATACGCAGTATTTT; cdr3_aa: CASSFRGTSDTQYF
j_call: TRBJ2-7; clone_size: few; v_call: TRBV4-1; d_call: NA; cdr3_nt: TGCGCCAGCAGCCAAGAGTGGCTAGGTTCCGACTCCTACGAGCAGTACTTC; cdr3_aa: CASSQEWLGSDSYEQYF
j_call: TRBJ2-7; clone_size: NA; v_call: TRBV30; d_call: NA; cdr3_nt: TGTGCCTGCCGCGCCCGGGACTCACAATACGAGCAGTACTTC; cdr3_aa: CACRARDSQYEQYF
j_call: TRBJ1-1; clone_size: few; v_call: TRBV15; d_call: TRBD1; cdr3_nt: TGTGCCACCAGCTCCGGCCTTTACAGGGGGCGTGCTGAAGCTTTCTTT; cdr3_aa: CATSSGLYRGRAEAFF
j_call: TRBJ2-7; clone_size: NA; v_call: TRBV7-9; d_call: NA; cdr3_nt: TGTGCCAGCGCAGGGCGGACCTACGAGCAGTACTTC; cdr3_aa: CASAGRTYEQYF
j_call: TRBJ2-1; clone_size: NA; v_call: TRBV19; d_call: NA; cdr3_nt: TGTGCCAGTAGTATCATGACACATGACAATGAGCAGTTCTTC; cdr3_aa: CASSIMTHDNEQFF